These T cell receptor beta chains were read from a single sample in a study of T cells in Graves' hyperthyroidism and ophthalmopathy. From the multiplex PCR reads, TCRdb called clonotypes with MiXCR, one entry per CDR3 protein. The table shows around 300,000 distinct CDR3 sequences, with less than 30% occurring only once. The source material was blood. The receptors shown here come from a man aged 40-55 years with Graves' hyperthyroidism that later progressed to Graves' ophthalmopathy. Each CDR3 is given with its conserved first and last residue. D genes are given only for firm matches. Part of the rows lack a size; the others show once, few, many or a class for expanded clones.

many TRBJ2-7 TRBV20-1 TRBD1 TGCAGTGCTAGAGATCTTCGGGGACAGAGCTCCTACGAGCAGTACTTC CSARDLRGQSSYEQYF
many TRBJ2-7 TRBV27 TRBD1 TGTGCCAGCAGTTCCCGGACAGGGGGCTTTTACGAGCAGTACTTC CASSSRTGGFYEQYF
many TRBJ2-3 TRBV6-1 NA TGTGCCATCGCGGAGTACAGCGTAGGTACGCAGTATTTT CAIAEYSVGTQYF
many TRBJ2-5 TRBV6-2/TRBV6-3 TRBD2 TGTGCCAGCAGTACTAGCGAATCTCTCCAAGAGACCCAGTACTTC CASSTSESLQETQYF
many TRBJ2-5 TRBV4-1 TRBD2 TGCGCCAGCAGCCATTCCGGACTAGCGGGACAGAGGCGCCTCCAAGAGACCCAGTACTTC CASSHSGLAGQRRLQETQYF
many TRBJ2-7 TRBV9 NA TGTGCCAGCAGCGTAGACCCTAATAGATCCTACGAGCAGTACTTC CASSVDPNRSYEQYF
few TRBJ1-2 TRBV28 TRBD1 TGTGCCAGCAGTTTACCACAGGGGAAGAGGGGCTACACCTTC CASSLPQGKRGYTF
NA TRBJ2-7 TRBV12-3/TRBV12-4 NA TGTGCCAGCAAGGTAGCGGCCTCCTACGGGCAGTACTTC CASKVAASYGQYF
many TRBJ2-5 TRBV12-3/TRBV12-4 NA TGTGCCAGCAGTTTGGCCACATACCAAGAGACCCAGTACTTC CASSLATYQETQYF
many TRBJ2-7 TRBV20-1 NA TGCAGTGTCCTGGGGGCCAGGGGGGACGAGCAGTACTTC CSVLGARGDEQYF
once TRBJ2-7 TRBV6-1 TRBD1 TGTGCCAGCAGTCCGGGACAGCGTCTTTCCTACGAGCAGTACTTC CASSPGQRLSYEQYF
NA TRBJ1-2 TRBV27 NA TGTGCCAGCAGTTTATATACAGACAGGTCCTATGGCTACACCTTC CASSLYTDRSYGYTF
NA TRBJ2-2 TRBV6-1 NA TGTGCCAGCACTCGACAGGTGAACACCGGGGAGCTGTTTTTT CASTRQVNTGELFF
many TRBJ2-7 TRBV6-5 NA TGTGCCACCAACGGGCGGGGTTCCTCCTACGAGCAGTACTTC CATNGRGSSYEQYF
few TRBJ1-2 TRBV5-1 NA TGCGCCAGCAGCTTGGCAGACACCGGCTATGGCTACACCTTC CASSLADTGYGYTF
many TRBJ2-7 TRBV20-1 NA TGCAGTGCTAGAGATCGGACTACGAGCTCCTACGAGCAGTACTTC CSARDRTTSSYEQYF
NA TRBJ2-7 TRBV12-3/TRBV12-4 TRBD2 TGTGCCAGCAGGGAAGGGACTAGCGGCGAGCAGTACTTC CASREGTSGEQYF
many TRBJ2-7 TRBV12-5 NA TGTGCTAGTGGTTGGGCCCTCTACGAGCAGTACTTC CASGWALYEQYF
NA TRBJ2-4 TRBV7-2 NA TGTGCCAGCAGCCCACGACTAGACCAAAACATTCAGTACTTC CASSPRLDQNIQYF
many TRBJ2-5 TRBV7-8 TRBD2 TGTGCCAGCAGTCTGCCGGGACTACGCACCGCGAATTTTCGAGAGACCCAGTACTTC CASSLPGLRTANFRETQYF
many TRBJ2-7 TRBV7-2 TRBD1 TGTGCCAGCAGCTTACCGGGACAGGGGTACGGGCAGTACTTC CASSLPGQGYGQYF
once TRBJ2-7 TRBV11-2 NA TGTGCCAGCAGCTTAGGTGGGGTAGACGAGCAGTACTTC CASSLGGVDEQYF
many TRBJ2-7 TRBV28 NA TGTGCCAGCAGCCTTCCTTTACAGTCCTACGAGCAGTACTTC CASSLPLQSYEQYF
NA TRBJ2-7 TRBV19 NA TGTGCCAGTACCGTTGACGGGGACGAGCAGTACTTC CASTVDGDEQYF
once TRBJ2-2 TRBV9 TRBD1 TGTGCCAGCAGCCCATACGACAGGGGACCCGGGGAGCTGTTTTTT CASSPYDRGPGELFF
NA TRBJ1-5 TRBV2 NA TGTGCCAGCCGCTGGACGGATAGCAATCAGCCCCAGCATTTT CASRWTDSNQPQHF
many TRBJ2-2 TRBV12-3/TRBV12-4 TRBD2 TGTGCCAGCAGTTTCGTCGGCGGGAGTAACACCGGGGAGCTGTTTTTT CASSFVGGSNTGELFF
many TRBJ1-2 TRBV6-5 NA TGTGCCAGCAGTTACTCGTTATCCGGTGGCTACACCTTC CASSYSLSGGYTF
many TRBJ2-7 TRBV2 NA TGTGCCAGCAGTGAACAAACTTACAGACGGCTCTCCTACGAGCAGTACTTC CASSEQTYRRLSYEQYF
many TRBJ2-7 TRBV6-5 NA TGTGCCAGCAGTTACCGACGGACTCACTACGAGCAGTACTTC CASSYRRTHYEQYF
many TRBJ2-2 TRBV6-2/TRBV6-3 TRBD2 TGTGCCAGCAGCCCAAGGGGACTAGCGGGAGGTAACGGGGAGCTGTTTTTT CASSPRGLAGGNGELFF
few TRBJ1-5 TRBV20-1 TRBD1 TGCAGTGCTGATTCCGGGACAGGGGACAATCAGCCCCAGCATTTT CSADSGTGDNQPQHF
many TRBJ2-5 TRBV7-2 NA TGTGCCAGCAGCTTCCTGGGGTCAGAGACCCAGTACTTC CASSFLGSETQYF
many TRBJ1-1 TRBV11-2 TRBD1 TGTGCCAGCAGCTTACGACCGGGACAGCCTGAAGCTTTCTTT CASSLRPGQPEAFF
many TRBJ1-5 TRBV11-1 TRBD1 TGTGCCAGCAGTCAACAGGGGGCTAGCAATCAGCCCCAGCATTTT CASSQQGASNQPQHF
many TRBJ2-4 TRBV19 TRBD2 TGTGCCACCGCTCCGCTAGCGGGAACGATGGGGGCCAAAAACATTCAGTACTTC CATAPLAGTMGAKNIQYF
many TRBJ2-3 TRBV30 NA TGTGCCTGGAGTGCCCTCGAGCGGGTCCTCACAGATACGCAGTATTTT CAWSALERVLTDTQYF